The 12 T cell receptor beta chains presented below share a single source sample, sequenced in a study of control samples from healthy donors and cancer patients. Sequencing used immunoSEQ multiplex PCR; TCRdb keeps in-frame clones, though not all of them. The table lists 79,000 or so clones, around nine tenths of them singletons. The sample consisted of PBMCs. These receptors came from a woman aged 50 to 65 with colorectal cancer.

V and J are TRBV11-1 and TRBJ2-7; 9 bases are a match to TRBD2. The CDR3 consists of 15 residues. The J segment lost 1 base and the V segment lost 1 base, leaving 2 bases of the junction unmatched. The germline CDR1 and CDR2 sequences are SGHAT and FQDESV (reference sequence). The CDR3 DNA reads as TGTGCCAGCAGCTTAGGTAGCGGGGGATCCTACGAGCAGTACGTC. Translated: CASSLGSGGSYEQYV.

The CDR3 DNA reads as TGTGCCAGCAGCTTAGTCCTCCTTTTGGGGGGGGGCACAGATACGCAGTATTTT. It yields the protein CASSLVLLLGGGTDTQYF. This chain uses TRBV7-2 with TRBJ2-3; 7 bases agree with TRBD2. J lost 1 base, V lost 1 base, and 11 bases had no gene match. The germline CDR1 and CDR2 sequences are SGHTA and FQGNSA. CDR3 length: 18 residues.

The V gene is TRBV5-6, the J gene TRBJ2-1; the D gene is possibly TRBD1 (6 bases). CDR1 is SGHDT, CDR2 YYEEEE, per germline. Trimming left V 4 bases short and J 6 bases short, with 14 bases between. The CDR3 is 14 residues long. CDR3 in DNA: TGTGCCAGCAGCCCGACAGGAACGAGCAATGAGCAGTTCTTC. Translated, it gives CASSPTGTSNEQFF.

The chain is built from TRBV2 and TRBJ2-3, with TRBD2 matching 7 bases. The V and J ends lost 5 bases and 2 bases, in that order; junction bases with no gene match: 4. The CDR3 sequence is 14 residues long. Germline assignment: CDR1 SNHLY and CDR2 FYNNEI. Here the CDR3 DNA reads TGTGCCAGCAGTTGGGAGGGGCTCACAGATACGCAGTATTTT. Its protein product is CASSWEGLTDTQYF.

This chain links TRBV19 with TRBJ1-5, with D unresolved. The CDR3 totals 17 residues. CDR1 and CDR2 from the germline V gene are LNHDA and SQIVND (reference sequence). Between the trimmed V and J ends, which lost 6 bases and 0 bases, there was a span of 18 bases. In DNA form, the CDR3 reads TGTGCCAGTAGCATATTGCCCGGAGCGTATAGCAATCAGCCCCAGCATTTT. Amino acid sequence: CASSILPGAYSNQPQHF. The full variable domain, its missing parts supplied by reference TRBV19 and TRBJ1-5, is DGGITQSPKYLFRKEGQNVTLSCEQNLNHDAMYWYRQDPGQGLRLIYYSQIVNDFQKGDIAEGYSVSREKKESFPLTVTSAQKNPTAFYLCASSILPGAYSNQPQHFGDGTRLSIL.

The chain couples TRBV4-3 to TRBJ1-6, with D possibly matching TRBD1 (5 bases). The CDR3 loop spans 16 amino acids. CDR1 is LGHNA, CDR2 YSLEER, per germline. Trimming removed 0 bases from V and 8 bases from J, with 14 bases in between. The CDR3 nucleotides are TGCGCCAGCAGCCAAGAAGTTGGGGGTAATCATTCACCCCTCCACTTT. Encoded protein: CASSQEVGGNHSPLHF.

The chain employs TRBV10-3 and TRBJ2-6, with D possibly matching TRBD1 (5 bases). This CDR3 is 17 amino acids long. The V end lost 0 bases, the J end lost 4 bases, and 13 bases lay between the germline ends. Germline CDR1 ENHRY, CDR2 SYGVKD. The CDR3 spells CAISESNAGFGANVLTF. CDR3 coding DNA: TGTGCCATCAGTGAGTCGAATGCAGGGTTCGGGGCCAACGTCCTGACTTTC.

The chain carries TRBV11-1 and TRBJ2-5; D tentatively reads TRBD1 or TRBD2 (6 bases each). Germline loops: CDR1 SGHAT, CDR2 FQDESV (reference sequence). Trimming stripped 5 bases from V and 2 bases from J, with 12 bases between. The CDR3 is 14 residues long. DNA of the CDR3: TGTGCCAGCAGCCTCAGGGGAGGTCAAGAGACCCAGTACTTC. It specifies CASSLRGGQETQYF.

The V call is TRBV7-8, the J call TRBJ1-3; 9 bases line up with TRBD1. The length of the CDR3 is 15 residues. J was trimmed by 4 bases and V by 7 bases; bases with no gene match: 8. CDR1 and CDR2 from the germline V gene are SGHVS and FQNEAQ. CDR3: CASNPQQGAGNTIYF. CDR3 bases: TGTGCCAGCAACCCACAACAGGGGGCGGGAAACACCATATATTTT.

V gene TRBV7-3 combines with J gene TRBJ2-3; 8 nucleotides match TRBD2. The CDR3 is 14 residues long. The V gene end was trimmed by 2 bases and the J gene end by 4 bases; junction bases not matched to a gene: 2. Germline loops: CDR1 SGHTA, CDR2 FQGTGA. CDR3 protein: CASSLAGGADTQYF. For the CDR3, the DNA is TGTGCCAGCAGCTTAGCGGGGGGCGCAGATACGCAGTATTTT.

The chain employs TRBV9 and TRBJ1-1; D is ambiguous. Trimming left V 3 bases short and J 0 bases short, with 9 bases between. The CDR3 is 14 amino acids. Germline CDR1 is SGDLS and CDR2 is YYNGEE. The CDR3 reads CASSEVTVNTEAFF. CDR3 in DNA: TGTGCCAGCAGCGAGGTAACAGTGAACACTGAAGCTTTCTTT.

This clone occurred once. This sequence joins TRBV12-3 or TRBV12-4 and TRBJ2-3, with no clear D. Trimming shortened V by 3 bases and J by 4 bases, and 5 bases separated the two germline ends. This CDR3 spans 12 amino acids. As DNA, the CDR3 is TGTGCCAGCAGTTTTATATCAGATACGCAGTATTTT. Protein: CASSFISDTQYF.